These T cell receptor beta chains were read from a single sample in a study of blood T cell repertoires in COVID-19. This table comes from immunoSEQ multiplex PCR, and its TCRdb copy is limited to in-frame clones, with some not included. The profile shows 210,000 or so clones, 88% of them singletons. The sequenced material came from peripheral blood. The receptors were gathered from a man aged 18 to 35 with active or convalescent COVID-19. Each CDR3 is given with its conserved first and last residue. D genes are given only for firm matches. Only part of the rows carry a size: once, few, many, or a class if the clone is expanded.

J gene: TRBJ2-3; V gene: TRBV2; clone size: NA; D gene: NA; CDR3 protein: CASIISGIVTDTQYF; CDR3 DNA: TGTGCCAGCATCATTTCAGGGATCGTCACAGATACGCAGTATTTT
J gene: TRBJ1-5; V gene: TRBV18; clone size: NA; D gene: NA; CDR3 protein: CASSPLAQVGASNQPQHF; CDR3 DNA: TGTGCCAGCTCACCATTAGCACAGGTGGGGGCTAGCAATCAGCCCCAGCATTTT
J gene: TRBJ1-5; V gene: TRBV7-2; clone size: NA; D gene: TRBD1; CDR3 protein: CASSPGTGRQSAQHF; CDR3 DNA: TGTGCCAGCAGCCCAGGGACAGGGAGGCAATCAGCCCAGCATTTT
J gene: TRBJ1-1; V gene: TRBV14; clone size: NA; D gene: NA; CDR3 protein: CASSQFGSLNTEAFF; CDR3 DNA: TGTGCCAGCAGCCAATTCGGGTCCTTGAACACTGAAGCTTTCTTT
J gene: TRBJ1-2; V gene: TRBV7-9; clone size: NA; D gene: NA; CDR3 protein: CASSLERGFYGYTF; CDR3 DNA: TGTGCCAGCAGCTTAGAAAGGGGATTCTATGGCTACACCTTC
J gene: TRBJ1-6; V gene: TRBV5-1; clone size: NA; D gene: TRBD1; CDR3 protein: CASSLTGVGSPLHF; CDR3 DNA: TGCGCCAGCAGCTTGACAGGGGTGGGTTCACCCCTCCACTTT
J gene: TRBJ1-2; V gene: TRBV29-1; clone size: NA; D gene: NA; CDR3 protein: CSVIGGGDYGYTF; CDR3 DNA: TGCAGCGTGATTGGGGGGGGTGACTATGGCTACACCTTC
J gene: TRBJ2-2; V gene: TRBV10-1; clone size: NA; D gene: TRBD2; CDR3 protein: CASSVASGIGHTGELFF; CDR3 DNA: TGCGCCAGCAGTGTGGCCAGCGGGATTGGTCACACCGGGGAGCTGTTTTTT
J gene: TRBJ1-4; V gene: TRBV6-5; clone size: once; D gene: NA; CDR3 protein: CASSYSTTLNEKLFF; CDR3 DNA: TGTGCCAGCAGTTACTCCACCACTCTTAATGAAAAACTGTTTTTT
J gene: TRBJ1-1; V gene: TRBV10-3; clone size: NA; D gene: NA; CDR3 protein: CAISESSAGYTEAFF; CDR3 DNA: TGTGCCATCAGTGAGTCGTCAGCAGGGTACACTGAAGCTTTCTTT
J gene: TRBJ1-2; V gene: TRBV7-2; clone size: NA; D gene: NA; CDR3 protein: CASSPDRSYGYTF; CDR3 DNA: TGTGCCAGCAGCCCGGACAGAAGCTATGGCTACACCTTC
J gene: TRBJ2-5; V gene: TRBV25-1; clone size: NA; D gene: TRBD1; CDR3 protein: CASSDARRGTGQETQYF; CDR3 DNA: TGTGCCAGCAGTGACGCCCGGCGGGGGACAGGGCAAGAGACCCAGTACTTC
J gene: TRBJ2-7; V gene: TRBV5-5; clone size: NA; D gene: TRBD2; CDR3 protein: CASSPRPRTSGGEQYF; CDR3 DNA: TGTGCCAGCAGCCCCCGTCCCCGGACTAGCGGAGGCGAGCAGTACTTC
J gene: TRBJ2-3; V gene: TRBV18; clone size: NA; D gene: TRBD2; CDR3 protein: CASSAGTRLTDTQYF; CDR3 DNA: TGTGCCAGCTCAGCCGGGACTAGACTCACAGATACGCAGTATTTT
J gene: TRBJ2-5; V gene: TRBV7-3; clone size: once; D gene: TRBD2; CDR3 protein: CASRPGLVTQETQYF; CDR3 DNA: TGTGCCAGCAGGCCGGGACTAGTGACACAAGAGACCCAGTACTTC
J gene: TRBJ2-7; V gene: TRBV7-9; clone size: few; D gene: NA; CDR3 protein: CASSPAGFGEQYF; CDR3 DNA: TGTGCCAGCAGCCCCGCAGGGTTCGGAGAGCAGTACTTC
J gene: TRBJ2-7; V gene: TRBV7-2; clone size: NA; D gene: TRBD2; CDR3 protein: CASSSLAGEKYF; CDR3 DNA: TGTGCCAGCAGCTCCCTAGCGGGAGAGAAGTACTTC
J gene: TRBJ1-5; V gene: TRBV7-9; clone size: NA; D gene: NA; CDR3 protein: CASSYPGQPQHF; CDR3 DNA: TGTGCCAGCAGCTACCCGGGTCAGCCCCAGCATTTT
J gene: TRBJ2-7; V gene: TRBV11-2; clone size: NA; D gene: NA; CDR3 protein: CASSRFVAGWAYEQYF; CDR3 DNA: TGTGCCAGCAGCCGCTTCGTGGCAGGGTGGGCCTACGAGCAGTACTTC
J gene: TRBJ2-1; V gene: TRBV19; clone size: NA; D gene: NA; CDR3 protein: CASSIQRAQGNEQFF; CDR3 DNA: TGTGCCAGTAGTATTCAAAGGGCTCAGGGCAATGAGCAGTTCTTC
J gene: TRBJ2-2; V gene: TRBV18; clone size: NA; D gene: TRBD1; CDR3 protein: CASSFGTGAVTGELFF; CDR3 DNA: TGTGCCAGCTCATTCGGGACAGGGGCCGTTACCGGGGAGCTGTTTTTT
J gene: TRBJ2-5; V gene: TRBV5-1; clone size: NA; D gene: TRBD2; CDR3 protein: CASSSGLAGETQYF; CDR3 DNA: TGCGCCAGCAGCTCAGGACTAGCGGGAGAGACCCAGTACTTC
J gene: TRBJ2-6; V gene: TRBV6-5; clone size: NA; D gene: NA; CDR3 protein: CASKVGGSGANVLTF; CDR3 DNA: TGTGCCAGCAAGGTCGGAGGCTCTGGGGCCAACGTCCTGACTTTC
J gene: TRBJ2-2; V gene: TRBV3-1/TRBV3-2; clone size: NA; D gene: NA; CDR3 protein: CASSQDWGQGHTGELFF; CDR3 DNA: TGTGCCAGCAGCCAAGATTGGGGGCAGGGGCACACCGGGGAGCTGTTTTTT
J gene: TRBJ2-5; V gene: TRBV10-3; clone size: few; D gene: TRBD1; CDR3 protein: CAIGQGTETQYF; CDR3 DNA: TGTGCCATCGGACAGGGAACAGAGACCCAGTACTTC
J gene: TRBJ1-5; V gene: TRBV3-1/TRBV3-2; clone size: NA; D gene: NA; CDR3 protein: CASSQEGVIGVNQPQHF; CDR3 DNA: TGTGCCAGCAGCCAAGAAGGGGTGATAGGGGTCAATCAGCCCCAGCATTTT
J gene: TRBJ2-3; V gene: TRBV19; clone size: NA; D gene: TRBD1; CDR3 protein: CASRDRGQTDTQYF; CDR3 DNA: TGTGCCAGTAGGGACAGGGGGCAGACAGATACGCAGTATTTT
J gene: TRBJ2-5; V gene: TRBV2; clone size: NA; D gene: NA; CDR3 protein: CASRARHPQGTQYF; CDR3 DNA: TGTGCCAGCAGGGCGAGACACCCCCAAGGGACCCAGTACTTC
J gene: TRBJ2-7; V gene: TRBV21-1; clone size: NA; D gene: NA; CDR3 protein: CASSGTEVYEQYF; CDR3 DNA: TGTGCCAGCTCCGGGACAGAGGTCTACGAGCAGTACTTC
J gene: TRBJ1-2; V gene: TRBV7-9; clone size: NA; D gene: TRBD1; CDR3 protein: CASSRQTGTGVPIGTF; CDR3 DNA: TGTGCCAGCAGCCGACAAACCGGGACAGGGGTTCCCATTGGCACCTTC
J gene: TRBJ1-4; V gene: TRBV18; clone size: NA; D gene: TRBD1; CDR3 protein: CASSPGTVDEKLFF; CDR3 DNA: TGTGCCAGCTCACCTGGGACAGTGGATGAAAAACTGTTTTTT
J gene: TRBJ2-1; V gene: TRBV7-9; clone size: NA; D gene: NA; CDR3 protein: CASSPSGTYNEQFF; CDR3 DNA: TGTGCCAGCAGCCCGAGCGGAACCTACAATGAGCAGTTCTTC
J gene: TRBJ1-6; V gene: TRBV10-1; clone size: NA; D gene: NA; CDR3 protein: CASSEQRRDPNSPLHF; CDR3 DNA: TGCGCCAGCAGTGAACAACGGAGAGACCCGAATTCACCCCTCCACTTT
J gene: TRBJ2-1; V gene: TRBV5-4; clone size: NA; D gene: NA; CDR3 protein: CASSHPGAAGEQFF; CDR3 DNA: TGTGCCAGCAGCCACCCTGGTGCCGCGGGTGAGCAGTTCTTC
J gene: TRBJ2-7; V gene: TRBV20-1; clone size: NA; D gene: NA; CDR3 protein: CSASRQGPSYEQYF; CDR3 DNA: TGCAGTGCTAGTAGGCAGGGCCCCTCCTACGAGCAGTACTTC
J gene: TRBJ2-7; V gene: TRBV7-6; clone size: NA; D gene: TRBD2; CDR3 protein: CASSPFLSGRTYEQYF; CDR3 DNA: TGTGCCAGCAGCCCCTTCTTGAGCGGGAGGACCTACGAGCAGTACTTC
J gene: TRBJ2-3; V gene: TRBV4-2; clone size: NA; D gene: TRBD2; CDR3 protein: CASSQGTSLDTQYF; CDR3 DNA: TGTGCCAGCAGCCAAGGGACTAGCCTAGATACGCAGTATTTT
J gene: TRBJ2-1; V gene: TRBV28; clone size: NA; D gene: NA; CDR3 protein: CASSFGDSYNEQFF; CDR3 DNA: TGTGCCAGCAGTTTCGGGGACTCCTACAATGAGCAGTTCTTC
J gene: TRBJ1-1; V gene: TRBV7-3; clone size: NA; D gene: NA; CDR3 protein: CASSLDLGVEAFF; CDR3 DNA: TGTGCCAGCAGCTTAGATTTAGGGGTTGAAGCTTTCTTT
J gene: TRBJ1-4; V gene: TRBV2; clone size: NA; D gene: NA; CDR3 protein: CASSETGLPNEKLFF; CDR3 DNA: TGTGCCAGCAGCGAAACCGGACTCCCCAATGAAAAACTGTTTTTT
J gene: TRBJ2-3; V gene: TRBV10-3; clone size: once; D gene: TRBD2; CDR3 protein: CAISAPLAGIDTQYF; CDR3 DNA: TGTGCCATCAGTGCCCCACTAGCGGGGATAGATACGCAGTATTTT
J gene: TRBJ2-5; V gene: TRBV18; clone size: NA; D gene: TRBD2; CDR3 protein: CASSPPKSGINRLETQYF; CDR3 DNA: TGTGCCAGCTCACCACCCAAGAGCGGGATAAACCGCTTAGAGACCCAGTACTTC
J gene: TRBJ2-1; V gene: TRBV11-2; clone size: NA; D gene: NA; CDR3 protein: CASSLERGVGPFF; CDR3 DNA: TGTGCCAGCAGCTTAGAACGTGGAGTGGGGCCGTTCTTC
J gene: TRBJ2-7; V gene: TRBV6-5; clone size: NA; D gene: TRBD1; CDR3 protein: CASKLQGVGEQYF; CDR3 DNA: TGTGCCAGCAAGCTCCAGGGGGTGGGCGAGCAGTACTTC
J gene: TRBJ1-1; V gene: TRBV10-1; clone size: NA; D gene: TRBD1; CDR3 protein: CASSRDRRGEAFF; CDR3 DNA: TGCGCCAGCAGTCGGGACAGAAGGGGTGAAGCTTTCTTT
J gene: TRBJ1-4; V gene: TRBV6-5; clone size: NA; D gene: NA; CDR3 protein: CASSRLLNEKLFF; CDR3 DNA: TGTGCCAGCAGTAGACTCTTAAATGAAAAACTGTTTTTT
J gene: TRBJ1-1; V gene: TRBV6-1; clone size: NA; D gene: NA; CDR3 protein: CASRIPDRTEAFF; CDR3 DNA: TGTGCCAGCAGAATACCCGATAGAACTGAAGCTTTCTTT
J gene: TRBJ2-3; V gene: TRBV7-8; clone size: once; D gene: NA; CDR3 protein: CASSLAGADTQYF; CDR3 DNA: TGTGCCAGCAGCTTAGCAGGGGCAGATACGCAGTATTTT
J gene: TRBJ1-3; V gene: TRBV4-2; clone size: NA; D gene: NA; CDR3 protein: CASSQTVSSGNTIYF; CDR3 DNA: TGTGCCAGCAGCCAAACTGTGAGCTCTGGAAACACCATATATTTT
J gene: TRBJ2-5; V gene: TRBV5-5; clone size: NA; D gene: NA; CDR3 protein: CASSLTTWTAAQETQYF; CDR3 DNA: TGTGCCAGCAGCCTTACTACCTGGACAGCGGCGCAAGAGACCCAGTACTTC
J gene: TRBJ1-2; V gene: TRBV19; clone size: NA; D gene: NA; CDR3 protein: CASSTQGGVGGYTF; CDR3 DNA: TGTGCCAGTAGTACCCAGGGAGGGGTTGGCGGCTACACCTTC
J gene: TRBJ2-7; V gene: TRBV4-1; clone size: NA; D gene: NA; CDR3 protein: CASSQDRAGPYYEQYF; CDR3 DNA: TGCGCCAGCAGCCAAGATCGGGCGGGCCCGTACTACGAGCAGTACTTC
J gene: TRBJ2-1; V gene: TRBV7-3; clone size: once; D gene: TRBD2; CDR3 protein: CASSRRGGLAYNEQFF; CDR3 DNA: TGTGCCAGCAGCCGAAGGGGCGGACTAGCCTACAATGAGCAGTTCTTC